This TCR beta chain was observed in a study of OX40 agonist ivuxolimab in advanced cancers. Study-wide background: The patients received agonistic anti-OX40 (CD134) antibody ivuxolimab. Every 2 weeks, ivuxolimab was infused into the patients intravenously at between 0.01 and 10 mg/kg. Partial response was recorded in three patients: one hepatocellular carcinoma and two cutaneous melanoma cases.

This clone came up once. Germline V gene data show CDR1 as SNHLY and CDR2 as FYNNEI. The CDR3 is 14 residues long. V gave up 11 bases and J gave up 0 bases, with 13 bases separating them. Assay used: immunoSEQ multiplex PCR; TCRdb lists only in-frame clones, some missing. Of about 42,000 clones detected, roughly 86% appear once; the ten largest clones hold around a fifth. This material consisted of CD4+ or CD8+ T cells sorted from blood, taken in a trial of the OX40 agonist ivuxolimab. The genes are TRBV2 and TRBJ2-2; possible D gene TRBD1, 6 bases. This clonotype was sampled from an adult with an advanced solid tumor such as melanoma, head and neck, liver or kidney cancer. The CDR3 nucleotides read TGTGCCGGAAACAGGGAGACGAACACCGGGGAGCTGTTTTTT. The encoded protein is CAGNRETNTGELFF. The entire variable domain, with the rest obtained from reference TRBV2 and TRBJ2-2, is as follows: EPEVTQTPSHQVTQMGQEVILRCVPISNHLYFYWYRQILGQKVEFLVSFYNNEISEKSEIFDDQFSVERPDGSNFTLKIRSTKLEDSAMYFCAGNRETNTGELFFGEGSRLTVL.